Given below is one T cell receptor (beta chain) in context. Its specificity is not known. The germline V and J ends were trimmed by 3 bases and 4 bases, with 21 bases remaining between them. CDR1 and CDR2 from the germline V gene are SGDLS and YYNGEE. There are 17 residues in the CDR3. These data are taken from a study of shared clonotypes between healthy human individuals. Study-level information: Ranging from 18 to 49 in age, donors were a couple of women and a few men.

This table comes from immunoSEQ multiplex PCR, and its TCRdb copy is limited to in-frame clones, with some not included. Of approximately 2.1 million clones in the sample, approximately 95% were seen once. General study points: Rarefaction exposed incomplete sorted-subset sequencing despite large depth. Compared with memory subsets, naive subsets generally had larger estimated richness.

The sample taken for sequencing was naive CD4+ T cells from PBMCs. Subset of the sample: CD45RA+ positively selected. This sequence originates from a man younger than 30 in good health. Some clones in this sample may be carry-over from other donors' samples. The chain has TRBV9 and TRBJ2-3, with D hard to call. The chain's CDR3 is CASSEPRYGKGADTQYF. Written as DNA, the CDR3 is TGTGCCAGCAGCGAGCCGCGGTACGGTAAGGGCGCAGATACGCAGTATTTT. The full variable domain, in which reference TRBV9 and TRBJ2-3 provide the parts outside the CDR3, is DSGVTQTPKHLITATGQRVTLRCSPRSGDLSVYWYQQSLDQGLQFLIQYYNGEERAKGNILERFSAQQFPDLHSELNLSSLELGDSALYFCASSEPRYGKGADTQYFGPGTRLTVL.